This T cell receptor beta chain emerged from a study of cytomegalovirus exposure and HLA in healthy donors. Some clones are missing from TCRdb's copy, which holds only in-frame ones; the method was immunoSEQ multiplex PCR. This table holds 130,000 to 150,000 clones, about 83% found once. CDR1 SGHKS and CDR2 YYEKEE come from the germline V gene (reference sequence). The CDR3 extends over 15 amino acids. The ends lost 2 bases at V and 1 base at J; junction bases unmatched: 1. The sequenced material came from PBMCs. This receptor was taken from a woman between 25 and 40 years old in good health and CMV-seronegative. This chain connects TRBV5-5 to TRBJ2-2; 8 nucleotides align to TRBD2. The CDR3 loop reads CASSFLAGNTGELFF. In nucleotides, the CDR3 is TGTGCCAGCAGCTTTCTAGCGGGGAACACCGGGGAGCTGTTTTTT.